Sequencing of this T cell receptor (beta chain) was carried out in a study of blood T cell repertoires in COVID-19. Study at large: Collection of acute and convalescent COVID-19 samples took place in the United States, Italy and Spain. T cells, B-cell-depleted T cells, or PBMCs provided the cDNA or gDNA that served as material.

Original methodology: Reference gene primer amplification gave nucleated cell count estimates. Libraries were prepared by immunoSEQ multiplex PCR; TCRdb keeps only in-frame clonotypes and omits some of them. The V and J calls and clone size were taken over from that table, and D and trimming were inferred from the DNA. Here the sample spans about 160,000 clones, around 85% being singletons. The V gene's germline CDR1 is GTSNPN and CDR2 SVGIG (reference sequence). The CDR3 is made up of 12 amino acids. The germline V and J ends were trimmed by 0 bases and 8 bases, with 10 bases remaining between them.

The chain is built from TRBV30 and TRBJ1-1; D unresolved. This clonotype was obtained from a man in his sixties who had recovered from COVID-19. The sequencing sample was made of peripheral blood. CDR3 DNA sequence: TGTGCCTGGAGTGTACACGGGAACGAAGCTTTCTTT. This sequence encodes CAWSVHGNEAFF.